A selection of T cell receptor beta chains follows, all from one sample in a study of cytomegalovirus exposure and HLA in healthy donors. Some clones are missing from TCRdb's copy, which holds only in-frame ones; the method was immunoSEQ multiplex PCR. The table includes a few hundred thousand clones, approximately 82% detected once. The specimen was PBMCs. Receptors originate from a woman between 40 and 55 years old in good health and CMV-seronegative. CDR3s include the opening cysteine and the closing phenylalanine or tryptophan. The D gene is left open where the match is weak. Size is omitted from some rows. Given values are once, few, many or a class for expanded clones.

v_gene	abundance	j_gene	d_gene	CDR3aa	CDR3nt
TRBV7-3	.	TRBJ1-5	.	CASSLEEGQPQHF	TGTGCCAGCAGCTTAGAGGAGGGTCAGCCCCAGCATTTT
TRBV27	once	TRBJ2-2	TRBD1	CASSFGTGHSGELFF	TGTGCCAGCAGTTTTGGGACAGGGCATTCCGGGGAGCTGTTTTTT
TRBV6-5	.	TRBJ2-1	.	CASSYLGGGRNEQFF	TGTGCCAGCAGTTACCTGGGGGGGGGCCGGAATGAGCAGTTCTTC
TRBV6-6	once	TRBJ1-6	TRBD1	CASSPQTGAGLAPLHF	TGTGCCAGCAGTCCACAGACAGGGGCCGGTTTGGCACCCCTCCACTTT
TRBV5-5	.	TRBJ1-5	TRBD1	CASSLAQQGNQPQHF	TGTGCCAGCAGCTTGGCCCAACAGGGGAATCAGCCCCAGCATTTT
TRBV6-6	once	TRBJ2-1	TRBD1	CASSFGQGTSYNEQFF	TGTGCCAGCAGTTTCGGACAGGGAACATCCTACAATGAGCAGTTCTTC
TRBV7-6	.	TRBJ1-1	.	CASSPESGSVAFF	TGTGCCAGCAGCCCGGAGTCGGGATCTGTAGCTTTCTTT
TRBV6-6	.	TRBJ1-6	.	CASSYPDINSPLHF	TGTGCCAGCAGTTACCCGGACATCAATTCACCCCTCCACTTT
TRBV5-6	.	TRBJ1-2	.	CASSFNGYTF	TGTGCCAGCAGCTTTAATGGCTACACCTTC
TRBV28	.	TRBJ2-5	.	CASRSSLGRETQYF	TGTGCCAGCAGGTCATCTCTGGGGAGAGAGACCCAGTACTTC
TRBV7-9	.	TRBJ1-2	TRBD1	CASSLGLGGQATNYGYTF	TGTGCCAGCAGCTTAGGCTTAGGTGGACAGGCTACTAACTATGGCTACACCTTC
TRBV7-9	few	TRBJ1-2	.	CASSLRGSYGYTF	TGTGCCAGCAGCTTAAGGGGGAGTTATGGCTACACCTTC
TRBV5-8	.	TRBJ1-6	TRBD1	CASRGGQGNSPLHF	TGTGCCAGCAGGGGGGGACAGGGAAATTCACCCCTCCACTTT
TRBV19	.	TRBJ2-7	.	CASSPRGYYEQYF	TGTGCCAGTAGTCCACGGGGGTACTACGAGCAGTACTTC
TRBV2	.	TRBJ2-7	.	CAGRGAYEQYF	TGTGCCGGCAGGGGAGCCTACGAGCAGTACTTC
TRBV28	.	TRBJ2-3	.	CASTSGVTVADTQYF	TGTGCCAGCACCTCAGGGGTTACGGTGGCAGATACGCAGTATTTT
TRBV5-4	.	TRBJ1-6	TRBD1	CASSYRTGGLGSYNSPLHF	TGTGCCAGCAGCTACCGGACAGGGGGACTCGGCTCCTATAATTCACCCCTCCACTTT
TRBV2	.	TRBJ1-5	.	CASSIRGDQPQHF	TGTGCCAGCAGTATCAGGGGAGATCAGCCCCAGCATTTT
TRBV27	.	TRBJ1-1	.	CASSLGMNTEAFF	TGTGCCAGCAGTTTAGGCATGAACACTGAAGCTTTCTTT
TRBV6-5	.	TRBJ1-2	TRBD1	CASSYSMRTGDGYTF	TGTGCCAGCAGTTACTCTATGCGGACAGGGGATGGCTACACCTTC
TRBV5-1	.	TRBJ2-7	TRBD1	CASSREGGTYEQYF	TGCGCCAGCAGCAGGGAAGGGGGCACCTACGAGCAGTACTTC
TRBV29-1	.	TRBJ1-2	.	CSAIHETNYGYTF	TGCAGCGCCATACACGAAACTAACTATGGCTACACCTTC
TRBV2	.	TRBJ1-1	.	CASSFDTEAFF	TGTGCCAGCTCCTTTGACACTGAAGCTTTCTTT
TRBV15	.	TRBJ2-1	TRBD2	CATRTQTGGSYNEQFF	TGTGCCACCAGGACCCAAACGGGGGGGTCCTACAATGAGCAGTTCTTC
TRBV9	.	TRBJ1-2	.	CASSIGAGATYGYTF	TGTGCCAGCAGCATCGGGGCAGGGGCTACCTATGGCTACACCTTC
TRBV5-1	.	TRBJ2-2	TRBD2	CASSPTSGVTGGELFF	TGCGCCAGCAGCCCGACTAGCGGGGTGACAGGCGGGGAGCTGTTTTTT
TRBV6-1	few	TRBJ1-1	.	CASSVPFRRARPEAFF	TGTGCCAGCAGTGTACCTTTTAGGAGAGCGAGACCCGAAGCTTTCTTT
TRBV7-9	.	TRBJ2-1	TRBD2	CASSRHSGGANNEQFF	TGTGCCAGCAGCCGTCATAGCGGGGGGGCTAACAATGAGCAGTTCTTC
TRBV4-2	.	TRBJ2-3	.	CASSQDLQGPGADTQYF	TGTGCCAGCAGCCAAGATCTACAGGGCCCAGGCGCAGATACGCAGTATTTT
TRBV28	.	TRBJ1-5	.	CASSLSLAGNQPQHF	TGTGCCAGCAGTTTAAGTTTGGCAGGGAATCAGCCCCAGCATTTT
TRBV20-1	.	TRBJ1-2	.	CSAPPGGYTF	TGCAGTGCCCCCCCGGGTGGCTACACCTTC
TRBV25-1	.	TRBJ2-2	.	CASSQSRNTGELFF	TGTGCCAGCAGTCAGTCCAGGAACACCGGGGAGCTGTTTTTT
TRBV6-5	.	TRBJ2-5	.	CASSYSAAGLQETQYF	TGTGCCAGCAGTTACTCAGCAGCGGGCCTACAAGAGACCCAGTACTTC
TRBV5-1	.	TRBJ2-3	.	CASSLKRPADTQYF	TGCGCCAGCAGCTTGAAGAGGCCCGCAGATACGCAGTATTTT
TRBV7-2	.	TRBJ2-7	TRBD2	CASSLRISGAYEQYF	TGTGCCAGCAGCTTAAGGATTAGCGGGGCCTACGAGCAGTACTTC
TRBV5-1	.	TRBJ2-3	.	CASSLVSRRGAPRDTQYF	TGCGCCAGCAGCTTGGTCTCAAGACGGGGGGCGCCTAGAGATACGCAGTATTTT
TRBV19	.	TRBJ1-1	TRBD1	CASSVGTAIMNTEAFF	TGTGCCAGTAGTGTGGGGACAGCCATCATGAACACTGAAGCTTTCTTT
TRBV9	.	TRBJ2-2	.	CASSVEGDGGELFF	TGTGCCAGCAGCGTAGAGGGGGATGGCGGGGAGCTGTTTTTT
TRBV2	few	TRBJ1-5	.	CACHPGEKDQPQHF	TGTGCCTGCCACCCAGGGGAGAAGGATCAGCCCCAGCATTTT
TRBV2	few	TRBJ2-2	TRBD2	CASSGTSRPGELFF	TGTGCCAGCAGCGGGACTAGTCGGCCCGGGGAGCTGTTTTTT
TRBV7-8	.	TRBJ2-7	TRBD2	CASSLYRSGGAPREQYF	TGTGCCAGCAGCTTATACCGATCCGGGGGGGCCCCTCGGGAGCAGTACTTC
TRBV5-4	.	TRBJ2-5	TRBD2	CASSSLGGAPPLGETQYF	TGTGCCAGCAGCTCACTCGGGGGGGCCCCCCCGCTAGGGGAGACCCAGTACTTC
TRBV9	.	TRBJ2-5	TRBD2	CASSRGGIQTKETQYF	TGTGCCAGCAGCCGGGGAGGGATCCAGACAAAAGAGACCCAGTACTTC
TRBV6-1	.	TRBJ1-6	TRBD1	CASSEFRDRGMPLHF	TGTGCCAGCAGTGAATTCCGGGACAGGGGTATGCCCCTCCACTTT
TRBV2	.	TRBJ1-4	.	CASRGEGNEKLFF	TGTGCCAGCAGGGGAGAGGGTAATGAAAAACTGTTTTTT
TRBV11-3	.	TRBJ2-3	TRBD2	CASSLRGTSGSTDTQYF	TGTGCCAGCAGCTTAAGAGGGACTAGCGGTTCCACAGATACGCAGTATTTT
TRBV30	.	TRBJ1-2	.	CAWNRNYGYTF	TGTGCCTGGAACAGGAACTATGGCTACACCTTC
TRBV11-2	.	TRBJ2-1	.	CASSLVGQNEQFF	TGTGCCAGCAGCTTAGTTGGGCAGAATGAGCAGTTCTTC
TRBV6-5	.	TRBJ2-3	.	CASSVGGGAIDTQYF	TGTGCCAGCAGTGTAGGAGGGGGGGCGATAGATACGCAGTATTTT
TRBV5-5	.	TRBJ1-2	.	CASSTVSGNYGYTF	TGTGCCAGCAGTACCGTCTCGGGGAACTATGGCTACACCTTC
TRBV10-1	few	TRBJ1-1	.	CASSESTVAEAFF	TGCGCCAGCAGTGAGTCGACAGTGGCTGAAGCTTTCTTT
TRBV6-1	few	TRBJ1-1	TRBD1	CASSGGTGVNSEAFF	TGTGCCAGCAGTGGGGGTACAGGGGTTAACTCTGAAGCTTTCTTT